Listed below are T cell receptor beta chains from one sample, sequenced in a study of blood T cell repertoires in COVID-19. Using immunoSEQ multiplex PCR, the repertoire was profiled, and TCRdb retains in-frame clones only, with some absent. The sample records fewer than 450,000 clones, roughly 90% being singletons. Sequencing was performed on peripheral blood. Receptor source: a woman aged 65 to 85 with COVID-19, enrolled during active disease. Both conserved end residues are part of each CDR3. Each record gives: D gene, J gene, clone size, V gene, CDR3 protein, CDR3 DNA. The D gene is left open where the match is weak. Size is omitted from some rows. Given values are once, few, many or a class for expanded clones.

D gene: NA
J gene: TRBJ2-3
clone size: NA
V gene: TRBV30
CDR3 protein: CAWSVLVPGDTQYF
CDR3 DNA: TGTGCCTGGAGTGTATTAGTCCCGGGGGATACGCAGTATTTT

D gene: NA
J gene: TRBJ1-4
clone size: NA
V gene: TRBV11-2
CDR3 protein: CASSSDRHNEKLFF
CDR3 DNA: TGTGCCAGCAGCTCGGACAGACATAATGAAAAACTGTTTTTT

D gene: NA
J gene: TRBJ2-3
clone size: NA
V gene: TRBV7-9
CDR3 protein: CASTSGGADTQYF
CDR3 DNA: TGTGCCAGCACCTCTGGGGGCGCAGATACGCAGTATTTT

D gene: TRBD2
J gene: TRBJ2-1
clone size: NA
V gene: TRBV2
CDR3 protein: CASMGAAGGTFNEQFF
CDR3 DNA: TGTGCCAGCATGGGAGCTGCGGGGGGGACCTTTAATGAGCAGTTCTTC

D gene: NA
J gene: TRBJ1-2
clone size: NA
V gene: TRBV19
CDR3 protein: CASSPSGTNGYTF
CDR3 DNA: TGTGCCAGTAGTCCCTCCGGGACAAATGGCTACACCTTC

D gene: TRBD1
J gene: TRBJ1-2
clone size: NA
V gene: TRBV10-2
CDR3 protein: CATTNPTRDRGGYTF
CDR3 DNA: TGCGCCACGACCAACCCAACCCGGGACAGGGGGGGCTACACCTTC

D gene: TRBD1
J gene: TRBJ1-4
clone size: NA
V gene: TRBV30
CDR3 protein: CAWTPGTGEEKLFF
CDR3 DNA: TGTGCCTGGACCCCCGGGACAGGGGAAGAAAAACTGTTTTTT

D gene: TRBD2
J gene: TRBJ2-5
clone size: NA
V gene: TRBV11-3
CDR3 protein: CASSSGGPQETQYF
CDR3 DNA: TGTGCCAGCAGTAGCGGGGGACCCCAAGAGACCCAGTACTTC

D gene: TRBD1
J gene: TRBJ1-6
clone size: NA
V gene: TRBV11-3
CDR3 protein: CASSIDRASPLHF
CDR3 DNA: TGTGCCAGCAGCATTGACAGGGCTTCACCCCTCCACTTT

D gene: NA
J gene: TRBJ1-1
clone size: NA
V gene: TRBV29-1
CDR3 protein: CSVVGGEAFF
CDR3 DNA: TGCAGCGTTGTGGGGGGGGAAGCTTTCTTT

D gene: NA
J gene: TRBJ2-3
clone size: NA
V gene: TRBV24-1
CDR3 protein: CATSDLGLPGHLTDTQYF
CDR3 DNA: TGTGCCACCAGTGATTTGGGGTTGCCGGGACATCTCACAGATACGCAGTATTTT

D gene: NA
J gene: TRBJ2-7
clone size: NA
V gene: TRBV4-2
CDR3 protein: CASSQLETGRGEQYF
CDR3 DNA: TGTGCCAGCAGCCAACTTGAAACAGGGAGGGGGGAGCAGTACTTC

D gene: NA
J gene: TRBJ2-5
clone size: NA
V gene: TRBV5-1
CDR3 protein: CASSLWDTGKETQYF
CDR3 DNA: TGCGCCAGCAGCCTTTGGGATACAGGGAAAGAGACCCAGTACTTC

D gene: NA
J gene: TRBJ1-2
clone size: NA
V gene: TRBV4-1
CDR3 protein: CASSKSGGLDGYTF
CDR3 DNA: TGCGCCAGCAGCAAAAGCGGAGGGTTGGACGGCTACACCTTC

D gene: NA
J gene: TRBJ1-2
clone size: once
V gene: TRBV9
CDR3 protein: CASSIRGGGYTF
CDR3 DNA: TGTGCCAGCAGCATCAGGGGTGGCGGCTACACCTTC

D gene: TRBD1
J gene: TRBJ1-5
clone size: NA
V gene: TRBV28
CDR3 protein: CASRDTGVGQPQHF
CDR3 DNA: TGTGCCAGCAGGGATACAGGGGTAGGCCAGCCCCAGCATTTT

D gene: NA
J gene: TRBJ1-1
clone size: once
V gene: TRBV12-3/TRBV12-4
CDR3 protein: CASSFRVNTEAFF
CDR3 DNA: TGTGCCAGCAGCTTCAGGGTGAACACTGAAGCTTTCTTT

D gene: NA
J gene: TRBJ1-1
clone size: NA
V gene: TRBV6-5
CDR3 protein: CASRPQGWTEAFF
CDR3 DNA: TGTGCCAGCAGGCCACAGGGCTGGACTGAAGCTTTCTTT

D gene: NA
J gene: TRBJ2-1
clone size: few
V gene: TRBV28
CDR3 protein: CASSLTQGGQFF
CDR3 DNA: TGTGCCAGCAGTCTGACCCAGGGGGGGCAGTTCTTC

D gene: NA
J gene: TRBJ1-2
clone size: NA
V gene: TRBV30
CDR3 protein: CAWGSGSGGYTF
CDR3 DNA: TGTGCCTGGGGATCTGGCTCGGGTGGCTACACCTTC

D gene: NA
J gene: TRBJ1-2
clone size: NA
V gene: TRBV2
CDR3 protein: CASRSQGYTF
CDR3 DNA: TGTGCCAGCAGGTCGCAGGGCTACACCTTC

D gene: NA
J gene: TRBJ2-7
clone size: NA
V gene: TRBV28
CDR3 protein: CASSLGRGYEQYF
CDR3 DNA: TGTGCCAGCAGTTTAGGCAGGGGCTACGAGCAGTACTTC

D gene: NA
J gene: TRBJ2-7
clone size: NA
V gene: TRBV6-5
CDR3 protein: CASSSQRGYEQYF
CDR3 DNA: TGTGCCAGCAGTTCCCAACGAGGCTACGAGCAGTACTTC

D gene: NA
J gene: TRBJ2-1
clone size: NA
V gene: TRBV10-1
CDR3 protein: CASGTGSNDEQFF
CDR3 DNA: TGCGCCAGCGGTACAGGGTCCAACGATGAGCAGTTCTTC

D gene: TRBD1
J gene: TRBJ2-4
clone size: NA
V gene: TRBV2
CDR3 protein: CASSKQGVENIQYF
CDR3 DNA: TGTGCCAGCAGTAAACAGGGGGTCGAAAACATTCAGTACTTC

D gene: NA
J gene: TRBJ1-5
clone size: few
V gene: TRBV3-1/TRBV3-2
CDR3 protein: CASSLYSNNQPQHF
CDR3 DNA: TGTGCCAGCAGCCTCTATTCGAACAATCAGCCCCAGCATTTT

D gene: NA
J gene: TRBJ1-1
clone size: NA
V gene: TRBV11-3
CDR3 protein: CASNPIVRGRNTEAFF
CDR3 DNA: TGTGCCAGCAACCCAATCGTCCGGGGGAGGAACACTGAAGCTTTCTTT

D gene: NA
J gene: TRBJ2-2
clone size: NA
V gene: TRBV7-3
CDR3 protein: CASSLTPLNTGELFF
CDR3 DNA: TGTGCCAGCAGCTTAACCCCACTGAACACCGGGGAGCTGTTTTTT

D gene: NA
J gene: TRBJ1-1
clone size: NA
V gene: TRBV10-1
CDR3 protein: CASSESTGRGTEAFF
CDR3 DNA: TGCGCCAGCAGTGAGTCTACAGGCCGTGGCACTGAAGCTTTCTTT

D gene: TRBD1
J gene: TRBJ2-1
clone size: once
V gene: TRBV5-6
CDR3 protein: CASSGPDRGRNEQFF
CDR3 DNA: TGTGCCAGCAGCGGCCCGGACAGGGGGCGGAATGAGCAGTTCTTC

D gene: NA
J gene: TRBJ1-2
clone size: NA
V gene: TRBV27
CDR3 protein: CASSLRVGYGYTF
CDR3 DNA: TGTGCCAGCAGTTTGAGGGTTGGGTACGGCTACACCTTC

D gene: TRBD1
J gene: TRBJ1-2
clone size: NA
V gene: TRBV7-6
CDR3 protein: CASSADRGQGYGYTF
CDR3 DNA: TGTGCCAGCAGCGCCGACAGGGGGCAGGGCTATGGCTACACCTTC

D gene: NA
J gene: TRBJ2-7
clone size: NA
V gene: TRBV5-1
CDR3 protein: CASSFDRHYEQYF
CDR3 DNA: TGCGCCAGCAGCTTCGACAGACACTACGAGCAGTACTTC

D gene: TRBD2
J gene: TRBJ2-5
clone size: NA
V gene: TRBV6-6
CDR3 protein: CASNALAGGVQRTQYF
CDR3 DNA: TGTGCCAGCAACGCTTTAGCGGGGGGGGTACAGCGGACCCAGTACTTC

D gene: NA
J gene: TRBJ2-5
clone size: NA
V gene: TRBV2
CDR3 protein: CASSARPEETQYF
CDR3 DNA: TGTGCCAGCAGTGCCCGCCCAGAAGAGACCCAGTACTTC

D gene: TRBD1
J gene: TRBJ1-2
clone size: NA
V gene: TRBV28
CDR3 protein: CASRPPPGQAFSTYGYTF
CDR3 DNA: TGTGCCAGCAGACCGCCGCCGGGACAGGCGTTTTCTACCTATGGCTACACCTTC

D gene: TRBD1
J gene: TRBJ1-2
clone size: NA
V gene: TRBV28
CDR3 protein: CASSFSGTGYGYTF
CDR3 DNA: TGTGCCAGCAGTTTCTCCGGGACAGGCTATGGCTACACCTTC

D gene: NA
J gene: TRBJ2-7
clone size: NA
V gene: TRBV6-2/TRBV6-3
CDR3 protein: CASSYAGALTEQYF
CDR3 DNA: TGTGCCAGCAGTTACGCGGGGGCCCTCACGGAGCAGTACTTC

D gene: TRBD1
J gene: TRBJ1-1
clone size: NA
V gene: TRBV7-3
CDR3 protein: CASSLTGVGTEAFF
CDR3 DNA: TGTGCCAGCAGTCTGACAGGGGTGGGCACTGAAGCTTTCTTT

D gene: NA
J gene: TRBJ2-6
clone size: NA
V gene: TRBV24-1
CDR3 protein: CATAPRLLYSSGANVLTF
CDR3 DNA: TGTGCCACCGCCCCACGTCTTCTCTACTCCTCTGGGGCCAACGTCCTGACTTTC

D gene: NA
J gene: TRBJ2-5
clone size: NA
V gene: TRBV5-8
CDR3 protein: CASSLSPWETQYF
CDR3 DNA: TGTGCCAGCAGCTTGAGCCCTTGGGAGACCCAGTACTTC